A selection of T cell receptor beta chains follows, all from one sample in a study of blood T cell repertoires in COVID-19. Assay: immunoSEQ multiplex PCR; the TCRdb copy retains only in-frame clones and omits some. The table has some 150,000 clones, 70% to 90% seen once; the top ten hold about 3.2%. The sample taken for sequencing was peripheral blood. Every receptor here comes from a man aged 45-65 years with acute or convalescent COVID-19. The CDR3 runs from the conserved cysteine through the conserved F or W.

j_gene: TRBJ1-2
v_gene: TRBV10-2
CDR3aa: CASQTGESNYGYTF

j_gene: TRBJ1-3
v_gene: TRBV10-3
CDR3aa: CAIRDDRYSGNTIYF

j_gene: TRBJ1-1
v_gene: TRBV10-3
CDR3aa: CAIRPTGGGTEAFF

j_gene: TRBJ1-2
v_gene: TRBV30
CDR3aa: CACDVGEAAGYTF

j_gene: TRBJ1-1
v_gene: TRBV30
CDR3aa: CAWSVSIRNTEAFF

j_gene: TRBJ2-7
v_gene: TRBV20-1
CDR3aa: CSALGAYEQYF

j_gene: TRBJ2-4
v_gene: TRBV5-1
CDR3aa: CASSSTGYLAKNIQYF

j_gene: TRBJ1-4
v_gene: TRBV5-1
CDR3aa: CASSQHPSGGNEKLFF

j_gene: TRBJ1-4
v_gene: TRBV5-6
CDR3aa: CASSLTGHKLFF

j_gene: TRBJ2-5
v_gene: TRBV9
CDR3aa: CASSSIPGETQYF

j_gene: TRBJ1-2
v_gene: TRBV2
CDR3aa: CASSQRQGAESGYTF

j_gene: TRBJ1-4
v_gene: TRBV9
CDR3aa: CASSTGGQALEKLFF